Presented here are 18 T cell receptor beta chains from one specimen sequenced in a study of shared clonotypes between healthy human individuals. Profiled with immunoSEQ multiplex PCR; TCRdb holds only in-frame clones, not every one. The table includes approximately 530,000 clones, approximately 95% detected once. The sample was naive CD4+ T cells sorted from blood. Subset specified: CD45RA+ positively selected. The receptors here all came from a woman aged 30 to 39 in good health.

J is TRBJ2-1 and V is TRBV11-1; 12 nucleotides match TRBD2. The CDR3 sequence is 15 residues long. Germline V lookup: CDR1 SGHAT, CDR2 FQDESV (reference sequence). V lost 3 bases, J lost 6 bases, and 3 bases stayed unmatched. The CDR3 DNA sequence: TGTGCCAGCAGCTTGGCTAGCGGGAGGGCCAATGAGCAGTTCTTC. Its translation is CASSLASGRANEQFF.

Details on this clone: Other DNA sequences in the same sample also yield this CDR3. CDR3 sequence reads: CSVVRQGGTGELFF. DNA for the CDR3: TGCAGCGTTGTGCGACAGGGAGGCACCGGGGAGCTGTTTTTT. The rearrangement uses TRBV29-1 and TRBJ2-2; a weak D match, TRBD1 (7 bases). Between the trimmed V and J ends, which lost 4 bases and 4 bases, there was a span of 13 bases. Germline CDR1 is SQVTM and CDR2 is ANQGSEA. The CDR3 totals 14 residues.

The rearrangement joins TRBV7-6 to TRBJ2-7; 10 nucleotides agree with TRBD1. Trimming cost V 6 bases and J 5 bases; bases outside gene matches: 10. The CDR3 totals 15 residues. Germline values: CDR1 SGHVS, CDR2 FNYEAQ. The CDR3 DNA follows: TGTGCCAGCAGTCTTGCCGGGACAGGGGTCCACGAGCAGTACTTC. Encoded protein: CASSLAGTGVHEQYF.

The chain has TRBV14 and TRBJ2-7, with TRBD2 identical over 13 bases. The CDR3 consists of 17 residues. J gave up 2 bases and V 5 bases, and 9 bases lay outside the gene matches. Germline values: CDR1 SGHDN, CDR2 FVKESK. The CDR3 sequence: CASSERPGLAGAYEQYF. The CDR3 DNA is TGTGCCAGCAGCGAGCGCCCCGGACTAGCGGGAGCCTACGAGCAGTACTTC.

The chain carries TRBV27 and TRBJ2-7; a possible D gene is TRBD1 (5 bases). Trimming shortened V by 0 bases and J by 0 bases, and 9 bases separated the two germline ends. CDR1 and CDR2 from the germline V gene are MNHEY and SMNVEV (reference sequence). The CDR3 extends over 15 amino acids. CDR3 protein: CASSLSATASYEQYF. CDR3 bases: TGTGCCAGCAGTTTATCCGCGACAGCCTCCTACGAGCAGTACTTC.

The chain is built from TRBV19 and TRBJ2-3; D gene ambiguous. The CDR3 consists of 11 residues. The germline V gene encodes CDR1 LNHDA and CDR2 SQIVND (reference sequence). With 5 bases removed from V and 6 bases from J, the gap between germline ends came to 6 bases. The DNA for the CDR3 is TGTGCCAGTAGTGCTGGGGATACGCAGTATTTT. This gives the protein CASSAGDTQYF.

CDR3 loop: CASSLVAKSSYNSPLHF. As DNA, the CDR3 is TGTGCCAGCAGCTTAGTTGCCAAAAGCTCCTATAATTCACCCCTCCACTTT. The rearrangement links TRBV7-9 to TRBJ1-6; D is unresolved. CDR3 length: 17 residues. Trimming stripped 1 base from V and 0 bases from J, with 10 bases between. CDR1 is SEHNR and CDR2 is FQNEAQ in the germline V gene (reference sequence).

The chain couples TRBV11-2 to TRBJ2-1; 11 bases match TRBD2. The CDR3 sequence is 17 residues long. The V segment lost 1 base and the J segment 9 bases; nucleotides outside the gene matches: 11. CDR1 and CDR2 from the germline V gene are SGHAT and FQNNGV. CDR3: CASSLAWLAGGVSEQFF. CDR3 nucleotides: TGTGCCAGCAGCTTAGCTTGGCTAGCGGGAGGTGTGAGTGAGCAGTTCTTC.

This clone was recorded only once. The genes are TRBV18 and TRBJ1-3, with 8 bases matching TRBD1. CDR3 length: 17 residues. CDR1 and CDR2 from the germline V gene are KGHSH and LQKENI. The junction had 7 bases not matched to a gene; V was cut back by 3 bases and J by 0 bases. Here the CDR3 DNA reads TGTGCCAGCTCACCCCAAGGGACAGGAAACTCTGGAAACACCATATATTTT. Amino acids: CASSPQGTGNSGNTIYF. Together with reference TRBV18 and TRBJ1-3, the CDR3 gives the full variable domain: NAGVMQNPRHLVRRRGQEARLRCSPMKGHSHVYWYRQLPEEGLKFMVYLQKENIIDESGMPKERFSAEFPKEGPSILRIQQVVRGDSAAYFCASSPQGTGNSGNTIYFGEGSWLTVV.

The rearrangement links TRBV18 to TRBJ2-1; no clear D gene. The V end lost 0 bases, the J end lost 0 bases, and 9 bases lay between the germline ends. From germline, CDR1 is KGHSH and CDR2 LQKENI. CDR3 length equals 16 residues. CDR3 nucleotide sequence: TGTGCCAGCTCACCACCGGCCTTTCCCTCCTACAATGAGCAGTTCTTC. Protein sequence: CASSPPAFPSYNEQFF.

The chain joins TRBV28 to TRBJ2-2, with 7 nucleotides matching TRBD2. This CDR3 is 13 amino acids long. Germline V gives CDR1 MDHEN, CDR2 SYDVKM. V trimming: 11 bases; J trimming: 7 bases; junction bases outside the gene matches: 10. The chain's CDR3 is CAGRTRSIGELFF. For the CDR3, the DNA is TGTGCCGGGAGGACTAGGTCGATCGGGGAGCTGTTTTTT.

The V gene is TRBV19, the J gene TRBJ2-2; D unresolved. The V and J ends lost 3 bases and 0 bases respectively, with 8 bases between them. The CDR3 runs 15 residues. Per the germline V gene, CDR1 is LNHDA and CDR2 is SQIVND (reference sequence). The CDR3: CASSIGQTNTGELFF. The DNA of the CDR3 is TGTGCCAGTAGTATCGGGCAGACGAACACCGGGGAGCTGTTTTTT.

The chain recombines TRBV7-9 with TRBJ2-5; weak D call: TRBD2 (5 bases). The DNA end favors TRBJ2-7, so the J call may be wrong. CDR1 is SEHNR, CDR2 FQNEAQ, per germline (reference sequence). This CDR3 comprises 12 residues. In DNA, the CDR3 is TGTGCCAGCAGCTCTACTAGTTACGAGCAGTACTTC. It codes for CASSSTSYEQYF.

V gene TRBV5-1 combines with J gene TRBJ2-2; no firm D call. Germline lookup yields CDR1 SGHRS and CDR2 YFSETQ. V was clipped by 8 bases and J by 4 bases, with 15 bases between them. This CDR3 spans 14 amino acids. The DNA for the CDR3 is TGCGCCAGTGGGGTCGGATCGAGCACCGGGGAGCTGTTTTTT. This sequence encodes CASGVGSSTGELFF.

The chain recombines TRBV28 with TRBJ2-3; the D call may be TRBD1 or TRBD2 (5 bases each). CDR3 length: 17 residues. Germline assignment: CDR1 MDHEN and CDR2 SYDVKM. Trimming took off 3 bases at V and 6 bases at J, with 22 bases between the two ends. This chain's CDR3 is CASSLGVVIQMKDTQYF. CDR3 nucleotide sequence: TGTGCCAGCAGTTTGGGGGTGGTTATCCAGATGAAGGATACGCAGTATTTT. Filled out from reference TRBV28 and TRBJ2-3, the complete variable domain reads DVKVTQSSRYLVKRTGEKVFLECVQDMDHENMFWYRQDPGLGLRLIYFSYDVKMKEKGDIPEGYSVSREKKERFSLILESASTNQTSMYLCASSLGVVIQMKDTQYFGPGTRLTVL.

The rearrangement joins TRBV7-9 to TRBJ2-7; D is unclear. Germline CDR1 and CDR2: SEHNR and FQNEAQ (reference sequence). V lost 10 bases, J lost 1 base, and 11 bases lay in between. This CDR3 has 12 residues. CDR3 residues: CAIEAYSYEQYF. DNA of the CDR3: TGTGCCATAGAGGCCTATTCCTACGAGCAGTACTTC.

This chain connects TRBV5-1 to TRBJ2-7, with TRBD1 matching over 8 bases. Germline-derived CDR1 and CDR2 are SGHRS and YFSETQ. The CDR3 consists of 15 residues. Trimming cost V 5 bases and J 4 bases; bases outside gene matches: 11. CDR3 nucleotides: TGCGCCAGCAGACGGGGACAGGACACATCGTACGAGCAGTACTTC. It yields the protein CASRRGQDTSYEQYF. The full variable domain, completed using reference TRBV5-1 and TRBJ2-7, is KAGVTQTPRYLIKTRGQQVTLSCSPISGHRSVSWYQQTPGQGLQFLFEYFSETQRNKGNFPGRFSGRQFSNSRSEMNVSTLELGDSALYLCASRRGQDTSYEQYFGPGTRLTVT.

The chain joins TRBV18 to TRBJ1-3, with D uncertain. V lost 0 bases and J 5 bases, leaving 14 bases between the germline ends. The CDR3 has 16 residues. Per the germline V gene, CDR1 is KGHSH and CDR2 is LQKENI. The DNA of the CDR3 is TGTGCCAGCTCACCACCGGGCGGAGGATTGAGAAACACCATATATTTT. Translating it yields CASSPPGGGLRNTIYF. Drawing the rest from reference TRBV18 and TRBJ1-3, the complete variable domain is NAGVMQNPRHLVRRRGQEARLRCSPMKGHSHVYWYRQLPEEGLKFMVYLQKENIIDESGMPKERFSAEFPKEGPSILRIQQVVRGDSAAYFCASSPPGGGLRNTIYFGEGSWLTVV.